This T cell receptor beta chain is from a study of identical twins. Study outcomes and limitations: Conclusions rested on cross-sectional statistics rather than following the same donors. Abundant beta clonotypes from cord blood bore fewer insertions; memory repertoires lacked this pattern.

The authors used template switching to add a universal primer site and gave cDNA unique molecular identifiers. TCRdb re-called the 5' RACE reads through MiXCR, storing one row per CDR3 protein. The sample has 350,000 to 450,000 distinct CDR3 sequences, approximately 18% seen once. The CDR3 is 14 amino acids. V shed 6 bases and J shed 2 bases, with 14 bases lying between them. Concerning this clonotype: Its specificity is not known.

Every one of the donors was a healthy Caucasian. The sequencing sample was made of naive T cells sorted from blood. This sequence originates from a middle-aged man in good health. This sequence joins TRBV12-3 or TRBV12-4 and TRBJ2-7; either TRBD1 or TRBD2 may supply D (5 bases each). CDR3 coding DNA: TGTGCCAGCAGCCGGGACCGGGGCGCCTACGAGCAGTACTTC. It specifies CASSRDRGAYEQYF.